This entry concerns a single T cell receptor (beta chain). No antigen is known for it. Nominal health characterized the donors when sampled, though unrecorded immune exposures were likely. These data belong to a study of cytomegalovirus exposure and HLA in healthy donors. Study conclusions and caveats: The authors later linked a missense DCLRE1C variant to TCR beta V- and J-gene trimming. Rarity characterized most TCR sequences, yet some public TCRs appeared in many donors.

Germline V lookup: CDR1 SGHRS, CDR2 YFSETQ. V lost 3 bases, J lost 5 bases, and 4 bases stayed unmatched. This CDR3 comprises 13 residues. The PCR employed 60 Vbeta primers together with 13 Jbeta primers. Some clones are missing from TCRdb's copy, which holds only in-frame ones; the method was immunoSEQ multiplex PCR. The sample shows about 140,000 clones, roughly 73% of them seen only once. The origin of this receptor is a man aged 35-49 years in good health and CMV-seronegative. Sequencing was carried out using PBMCs. The chain recombines TRBV5-1 with TRBJ2-5, with 7 nucleotides matching TRBD2. Here the CDR3 DNA reads TGCGCCAGCAGCTCCCAGGGAGGGGAGACCCAGTACTTC. It is translated as CASSSQGGETQYF.